The 12 T cell receptor beta chains below all came from one sample that was sequenced in a study of blood T cell repertoires in COVID-19. Repertoires were generated with immunoSEQ multiplex PCR, while TCRdb's copy carries only in-frame clones and drops some. The sample contains 70,000 to 90,000 clones, 88% of which appear only once. The specimen was peripheral blood. These receptors were taken from a human donor in a cohort sampled during active COVID-19.

This clone has only a few counts. This chain connects TRBV5-1 to TRBJ2-4; the D is unclear. The CDR3 spans 14 residues. With 1 base removed from V and 0 bases from J, the gap between germline ends came to 5 bases. Germline values: CDR1 SGHRS, CDR2 YFSETQ. The CDR3 protein is CASSLSLAKNIQYF. The CDR3 nucleotides are TGCGCCAGCAGCTTGTCCCTAGCCAAAAACATTCAGTACTTC. The full variable domain, in which reference TRBV5-1 and TRBJ2-4 provide the parts outside the CDR3, is KAGVTQTPRYLIKTRGQQVTLSCSPISGHRSVSWYQQTPGQGLQFLFEYFSETQRNKGNFPGRFSGRQFSNSRSEMNVSTLELGDSALYLCASSLSLAKNIQYFGAGTRLSVL.

This chain uses TRBV19 with TRBJ2-1, with 9 bases identical to TRBD2. Germline assignment: CDR1 LNHDA and CDR2 SQIVND (reference sequence). The ends lost 3 bases at V and 8 bases at J; junction bases unmatched: 11. The CDR3 spans 16 residues. The CDR3 DNA follows: TGTGCCAGTAGTATTTCCGGGCGGGGGGGCTTCGATGAGCAGTTCTTC. It yields the protein CASSISGRGGFDEQFF.

V gene TRBV18 combines with J gene TRBJ2-5; D unresolved. The CDR3 is 15 amino acids. Deletions cut 6 bases from V and 9 bases from J, with 23 bases between. Germline V lookup: CDR1 KGHSH, CDR2 LQKENI. The CDR3 nucleotides are TGTGCCAGCTCCCAATCAGCCGGTATCTTCGAGGCCCAGTACTTC. Translating it yields CASSQSAGIFEAQYF.

The J gene is TRBJ1-1, the V gene TRBV19; D ambiguous. V dropped 0 bases and J dropped 5 bases, with 10 bases sitting between them. The CDR3 covers 14 residues. CDR1 and CDR2 (germline): LNHDA, SQIVND (reference sequence). The CDR3 DNA reads TGTGCCAGTAGTATAGACCCCGAGTGGACTGAAGCTTTCTTT. Protein product: CASSIDPEWTEAFF.

This chain joins TRBV3-1 (or the pseudogene TRBV3-2) and TRBJ1-6; D unresolved. Germline V gives CDR1 LGHDT, CDR2 YNNKEL (reference sequence). Trimming shortened V by 1 base and J by 7 bases, and 11 bases separated the two germline ends. The CDR3 is made up of 15 amino acids. CDR3 loop: CASSQGRSGNSPLHF. As DNA, the CDR3 is TGTGCCAGCAGCCAAGGGCGCTCAGGAAATTCACCCCTCCACTTT.

V is TRBV18 and J is TRBJ1-3; perhaps TRBD1 as D (6 bases). Per germline, CDR1 KGHSH and CDR2 LQKENI. Trimming took 1 base from V and 7 from J, leaving 11 bases between them. The CDR3 is 14 amino acids. This chain's CDR3 is CASSPLTGLNTIYF. The CDR3 region has the DNA TGTGCCAGCTCACCACTTACAGGGTTGAACACCATATATTTT. Complete variable domain (other parts from reference TRBV18 and TRBJ1-3): NAGVMQNPRHLVRRRGQEARLRCSPMKGHSHVYWYRQLPEEGLKFMVYLQKENIIDESGMPKERFSAEFPKEGPSILRIQQVVRGDSAAYFCASSPLTGLNTIYFGEGSWLTVV.

This clone has just a few counts. This chain links TRBV5-4 with TRBJ1-3; a weak D match, TRBD1 (5 bases). V lost 4 bases, J lost 2 bases, and 13 bases lay in between. Germline CDR1 is SGHNT and CDR2 is YYREEE (reference sequence). This CDR3 region has 15 residues. The CDR3: CASSPTGSPGNTIYF. The CDR3 DNA reads TGTGCCAGCAGCCCTACAGGTTCACCTGGAAACACCATATATTTT.

V gene TRBV19 combines with J gene TRBJ2-3; 11 bases fit TRBD1. Germline V gene lookup returns CDR1 LNHDA and CDR2 SQIVND (reference sequence). The V gene end was trimmed by 2 bases and the J gene end by 5 bases; junction bases not matched to a gene: 9. The CDR3 totals 17 residues. In DNA form, the CDR3 reads TGTGCCAGTAGTATAATGGACAGGGGGCCGGGGCTAGATACGCAGTATTTT. Its protein is CASSIMDRGPGLDTQYF.

The rearrangement joins TRBV6-5 to TRBJ1-2; D may be TRBD1 (6 bases). V gave up 6 bases and J gave up 5 bases, with 10 bases separating them. Germline lookup yields CDR1 MNHEY and CDR2 SVGAGI. The CDR3 has 12 amino acids. For the CDR3, the DNA is TGTGCCAGCAGAGGGACACCATATGGCTACACCTTC. This codes for CASRGTPYGYTF.

J is TRBJ2-7 and V is TRBV15; 8 nucleotides align to TRBD1. Per germline, CDR1 LNHNV and CDR2 YYDKDF (reference sequence). There are 17 residues in the CDR3. V lost 2 bases and J lost 4; bases outside the gene matches: 13. CDR3 protein: CATSRRTSGTGGYEQYF. The CDR3 region has the DNA TGTGCCACCAGCAGACGTACTTCGGGGACAGGTGGTTACGAGCAGTACTTC.

This clone was seen just once. The V gene is TRBV7-9, the J gene TRBJ2-3; TRBD2 aligns across 9 bases. The CDR3 consists of 16 residues. The V and J ends lost 5 bases and 5 bases, in that order; junction bases with no gene match: 11. Germline V gives CDR1 SEHNR, CDR2 FQNEAQ (reference sequence). The CDR3 DNA is TGTGCCAGCAGCGAAAAGGGCGGGAGGGCCCTAGATACGCAGTATTTT. Translation gives CASSEKGGRALDTQYF.

The chain uses TRBV10-3 and TRBJ1-2; D might be TRBD1 (6 bases). The germline V and J ends were trimmed by 4 bases and 3 bases, with 18 bases remaining between them. Per the germline V gene, CDR1 is ENHRY and CDR2 is SYGVKD. CDR3 length equals 16 residues. CDR3 coding DNA: TGTGCCATCAGTGGTTACTCAGGGGATTTCGACTATGGCTACACCTTC. Amino acid sequence: CAISGYSGDFDYGYTF.